This T cell receptor beta chain comes out of a study of blood T cells in healthy people across ages. The authors isolated at least 7 million PBMCs per sample. Germline lookup yields CDR1 SGHKS and CDR2 YYEKEE (reference sequence). CDR3 length: 12 amino acids. Trimming cost V 4 bases and J 5 bases, with 6 bases left between them. Sample-barcoded 5' priming and a J-beta primer mix drove a second PCR of roughly 7 to 11 cycles. One entry per CDR3 protein results from TCRdb running MiXCR on the 5' RACE reads. The table shows fewer than 800,000 distinct CDR3 sequences, with 20% to 25% occurring only once. These data were likewise used in another study, on T cells of mothers and their children. This second report adds: In the second PCR, M1S primer introduced barcodes and 2-4 random bases.

This TCR was sampled from a boy between 10 and 17 years old in good health. The V and J genes are TRBV5-5 and TRBJ1-4; D ambiguous. The sequenced sample consisted of blood. The CDR3 region is CASSPSNEKLFF. The CDR3 bases are TGTGCCAGCAGCCCCAGCAATGAAAAACTGTTTTTT.